This TCR beta chain was identified in a study of blood T cell repertoires in COVID-19. Using immunoSEQ multiplex PCR, the repertoire was profiled, and TCRdb retains in-frame clones only, with some absent. The table has hundreds of thousands of clones, roughly 90% seen once. Those enrolled, adults aged about 18 to 89 years, came from about two dozen US areas. Unmatched junction bases numbered 6, after V lost 5 bases and J lost 2 bases. The CDR3 totals 14 residues. The V gene's germline CDR1 is MNHEY and CDR2 SMNVEV (reference sequence). The chain joins TRBV27 to TRBJ2-7; 7 nucleotides align to TRBD1. This receptor was taken from a man younger than 45 who had been exposed to COVID-19. Sequencing was done on a sample of PBMCs or T cells enriched from blood (not recorded which). The CDR3 region has the DNA TGTGCCAGCAGTCAGCGACAGGGACCCTACGAGCAGTACTTC. Its translation: CASSQRQGPYEQYF.